Listed below are T cell receptor beta chains from one sample, sequenced in a study of OX40 agonist ivuxolimab in advanced cancers. The repertoire was sequenced with immunoSEQ multiplex PCR; TCRdb's copy has only in-frame clones and lacks some. The sample records approximately 44,000 clones, 85% to 95% being singletons. The starting material was CD4+ or CD8+ T cells sorted from blood, obtained in a trial of the OX40 agonist ivuxolimab. Receptor source: an adult with an advanced solid tumor such as melanoma, head and neck, liver or kidney cancer. CDR3s include the opening cysteine and the closing phenylalanine or tryptophan. Fields, in order: clone size, D gene, V gene, J gene, CDR3 DNA, CDR3 protein. D genes are given only for firm matches. Rows give clone size only sometimes, using once, few, many, or a class for an expanded clone.

NA	TRBD1	TRBV7-3	TRBJ2-7	TGTGCCAGCAGCTTAATGTCAGGGACAGCCGCCCACGAGCAGTACTTC	CASSLMSGTAAHEQYF
NA	NA	TRBV27	TRBJ1-1	TGTGCCAGTGGGTGGGGGAACACTGAAGCTTTCTTT	CASGWGNTEAFF
NA	TRBD2	TRBV6-6	TRBJ2-1	TGTGCCAGCAGCTACGGGGAGGGGAATGAGCAGTTCTTC	CASSYGEGNEQFF
NA	TRBD2	TRBV4-2	TRBJ2-7	TGTGCCAGCAGCCAAGATCCCGGGACTAGCGGTTACGAGCAGTACTTC	CASSQDPGTSGYEQYF
NA	TRBD1	TRBV10-2	TRBJ1-4	TGCGCCAGCAAAAAGGACAGGAGTAATGAAAAACTGTTTTTT	CASKKDRSNEKLFF
NA	TRBD1	TRBV4-3	TRBJ2-7	TGCGCCAGCAGCCAAGTTGGGACAGGGATCGACGAGCAGTACTTC	CASSQVGTGIDEQYF
NA	TRBD1	TRBV19	TRBJ1-1	TGTGCCAGTAGTCTAGGGGGCTTAACTGAAGCTTTCTTT	CASSLGGLTEAFF
few	NA	TRBV4-1	TRBJ1-1	TGCGCCAGCAGCCTCTTCGACGTGGGGAGGACTGAAGCTTTCTTT	CASSLFDVGRTEAFF
NA	NA	TRBV28	TRBJ2-4	TGTGCCAGCAGTCCCATCTTAGCCAAAAACATTCAGTACTTC	CASSPILAKNIQYF
NA	TRBD1	TRBV27	TRBJ1-1	TGTGCCAGCAGGGGGGACCGGGACAGCTACACTGAAGCTTTCTTT	CASRGDRDSYTEAFF
NA	TRBD1	TRBV11-3	TRBJ2-3	TGTGCCAGCAGCCCTAGGACAGGGGGGAGCACAGATACGCAGTATTTT	CASSPRTGGSTDTQYF
NA	TRBD2	TRBV28	TRBJ2-2	TGTGCCAGCAGTTTTCGGGGGGTTTTGGGCGGGGAGCTGTTTTTT	CASSFRGVLGGELFF
NA	NA	TRBV28	TRBJ2-7	TGTGCCAGCAGTTTCAGCAGGGGAAGCTCCTACGAGCAGTACTTC	CASSFSRGSSYEQYF
NA	NA	TRBV4-1	TRBJ2-3	TGCGCCAGCAGCCAGGCCCGGGGGACAGATACGCAGTATTTT	CASSQARGTDTQYF
NA	TRBD2	TRBV10-2	TRBJ2-3	TGCGCCAGCAGTGAGTCGAGCGGCGGGAGGGCCACAGATACGCAGTATTTT	CASSESSGGRATDTQYF
NA	TRBD1	TRBV7-9	TRBJ2-7	TGTGCCAGCAGCTCACCGGGACAGTCCTACGAGCAGTACTTC	CASSSPGQSYEQYF
NA	NA	TRBV2	TRBJ2-7	TGTGCCAGCGGAGGTGGTGGCAGCTCCTACGAGCAGTACTTC	CASGGGGSSYEQYF
NA	TRBD1	TRBV19	TRBJ1-2	TGTGCCAGTAGTCAGACTACCGGGACAGTCTATGGCTACACCTTC	CASSQTTGTVYGYTF
NA	NA	TRBV19	TRBJ2-7	TGTGCCAGTAGTGAGATCGCAGGGGACCCTTTTGGCGAGCAGTACTTC	CASSEIAGDPFGEQYF
NA	NA	TRBV5-6	TRBJ2-7	TGTGCCAGCAGCGTCGCCATGAACGAGCAGTACTTC	CASSVAMNEQYF
once	NA	TRBV5-1	TRBJ2-2	TGCGCCAGCAGCCTAGGGCCGAACACCGGGGAGCTGTTTTTT	CASSLGPNTGELFF
NA	NA	TRBV6-1	TRBJ1-2	TGTGCCAGCAGTTTGCAGGGAAACTATGGCTACACCTTC	CASSLQGNYGYTF
NA	TRBD2	TRBV12-5	TRBJ2-3	TGTGCTAGTGGTTTGGTACTTGGGCATCCGACTAGCTCTGCAGATACGCAGTATTTT	CASGLVLGHPTSSADTQYF
NA	NA	TRBV27	TRBJ2-7	TGTGCCAGCGGAACTGGGGCAGCCTCCTACGAGCAGTACTTC	CASGTGAASYEQYF
NA	NA	TRBV28	TRBJ2-7	TGTGCCAGCAGTTTACGGTCCCGCTCACGTGGCTTCAACGAGCAGTACTTC	CASSLRSRSRGFNEQYF
once	NA	TRBV7-2	TRBJ2-7	TGTGCCAGCAGCTTAGCGCTGAGTGGCGGGAACGAGCAGTACTTC	CASSLALSGGNEQYF
NA	TRBD2	TRBV27	TRBJ2-2	TGTGCCAGCAGTTCACAACTAGCGGGAGTCACCGGGGAGCTGTTTTTT	CASSSQLAGVTGELFF
NA	NA	TRBV27	TRBJ1-2	TGTGCCAGCAGTTTATCGTCCCCGCCAAGGAATGGCTACACCTTC	CASSLSSPPRNGYTF
NA	NA	TRBV21-1	TRBJ2-7	TGTGCCAGCAGTAACGGACCTCTAGCTCCTTCCTACGAGCAGTACTTC	CASSNGPLAPSYEQYF
NA	NA	TRBV27	TRBJ2-1	TGTGCCAGCAGTCCCGACCCGCAGGGTCGGGACTCCTACAATGAGCAGTTCTTC	CASSPDPQGRDSYNEQFF
NA	TRBD1	TRBV6-5	TRBJ1-2	TGTGCCAGCAGTAACAGGGGGCTCTTGGGCTACACCTTC	CASSNRGLLGYTF
NA	NA	TRBV11-3	TRBJ2-1	TGTGCCAGCAGCTTAGAGGGGGACGGTGAGCAGTTCTTC	CASSLEGDGEQFF
NA	NA	TRBV15	TRBJ1-5	TGTGCCACCAGCGGGGGGGGGACCTATAGCAATCAGCCCCAGCATTTT	CATSGGGTYSNQPQHF
NA	TRBD1	TRBV7-2	TRBJ1-4	TGTGCCAGCAGCTCTGGACAGGGATTTGAAAAACTGTTTTTT	CASSSGQGFEKLFF
once	TRBD2	TRBV27	TRBJ2-1	TGTGCCAGCAGATTAGGCGGGAGGGGGTGGAATGAGCAGTTCTTC	CASRLGGRGWNEQFF
NA	NA	TRBV4-1	TRBJ2-5	TGCGCCAGCAGCCTTCTCCCGACAGAGTCGGGGACCCAGTACTTC	CASSLLPTESGTQYF
NA	NA	TRBV7-2	TRBJ1-1	TGTGCCAGCAGCTTAGTCGGGGGCGCCGATGAAGCTTTCTTT	CASSLVGGADEAFF
few	NA	TRBV9	TRBJ1-1	TGTGCCAGCAGCCCACCGCGGACCACTGAAGCTTTCTTT	CASSPPRTTEAFF
NA	TRBD1	TRBV5-8	TRBJ1-6	TGTGCCAGCAGCTCCGGGACAGGGGATTCACCCCTCCACTTT	CASSSGTGDSPLHF
NA	NA	TRBV29-1	TRBJ2-1	TGCAGCGTTGACTCGCAAGGGGAGCAGTTCTTC	CSVDSQGEQFF
NA	NA	TRBV4-1	TRBJ2-3	TGCGCCAGCAGCCAAGGGGCGGGTAGCACAGATACGCAGTATTTT	CASSQGAGSTDTQYF
NA	NA	TRBV5-5	TRBJ1-1	TGTGCCAGCAGCTTGGGAGGGGACACTGAAGCTTTCTTT	CASSLGGDTEAFF
NA	NA	TRBV5-1	TRBJ2-5	TGCGCCAGCAGCGAGGCCAGGGTTACAGAGACCCAGTACTTC	CASSEARVTETQYF
few	NA	TRBV30	TRBJ2-7	TGTGCCTGGAGTGCAGATTACTACGAGCAGTACTTC	CAWSADYYEQYF
NA	TRBD2	TRBV5-6	TRBJ2-1	TGTGCCAGCAGCTTGGGCGGGAGGGCCGACAATGAGCAGTTCTTC	CASSLGGRADNEQFF
NA	NA	TRBV29-1	TRBJ2-1	TGCAGCGTTGTGACTTACAATGAGCAGTTCTTC	CSVVTYNEQFF
NA	NA	TRBV9	TRBJ1-1	TGTGCCAGCAGCGTAACGGGGGGGCCCACTGAAGCTTTCTTT	CASSVTGGPTEAFF
NA	NA	TRBV7-2	TRBJ1-1	TGTGCCAGCAGCTTATGGATGGCAAGGACAGACCAAATGAACACTGAAGCTTTCTTT	CASSLWMARTDQMNTEAFF